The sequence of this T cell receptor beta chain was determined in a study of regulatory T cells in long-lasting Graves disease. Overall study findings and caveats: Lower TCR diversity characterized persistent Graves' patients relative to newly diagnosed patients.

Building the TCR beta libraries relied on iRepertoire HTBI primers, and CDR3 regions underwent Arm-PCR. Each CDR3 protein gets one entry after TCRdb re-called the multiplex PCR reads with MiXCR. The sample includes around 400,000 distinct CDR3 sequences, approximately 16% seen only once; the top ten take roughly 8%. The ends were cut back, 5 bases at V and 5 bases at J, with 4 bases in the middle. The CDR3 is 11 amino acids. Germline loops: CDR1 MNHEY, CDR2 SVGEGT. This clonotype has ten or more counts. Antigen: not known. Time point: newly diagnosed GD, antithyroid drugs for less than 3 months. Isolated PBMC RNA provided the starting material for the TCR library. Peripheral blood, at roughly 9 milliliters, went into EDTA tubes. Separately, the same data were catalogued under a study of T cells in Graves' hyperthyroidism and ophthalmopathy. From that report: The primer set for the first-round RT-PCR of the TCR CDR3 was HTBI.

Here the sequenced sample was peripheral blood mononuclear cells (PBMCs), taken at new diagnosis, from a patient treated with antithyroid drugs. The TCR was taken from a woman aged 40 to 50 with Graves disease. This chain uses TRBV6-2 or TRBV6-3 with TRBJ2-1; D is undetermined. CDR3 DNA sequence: TGTGCCAGCAGTATTAACAATGAGCAGTTCTTC. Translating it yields CASSINNEQFF.